The 13 T cell receptor beta chains below all came from one sample that was sequenced in a study of blood T cell repertoires in COVID-19. The assay was immunoSEQ multiplex PCR, and TCRdb's table has in-frame clones only and misses some. Found here are approximately 150,000 clones, about 86% of them singletons; the top ten hold about 3.5%. Source material: peripheral blood. Source of these receptors: a man between 65 and 85 years old with acute or convalescent COVID-19.

The V and J genes are TRBV27 and TRBJ2-3; D may be TRBD2 (5 bases). Trimming took 5 bases from V and 5 from J, leaving 14 bases between them. The germline gives CDR1 MNHEY, CDR2 SMNVEV (reference sequence). The CDR3 runs 14 residues. In DNA, the CDR3 is TGTGCCAGCAGTACCTCCCCTGGGAGAGATACGCAGTATTTT. Amino acids: CASSTSPGRDTQYF.

The chain has TRBV11-3 and TRBJ2-1; TRBD1 is a possible D gene (6 bases). V lost 1 base, J lost 7 bases, and 14 bases lay in between. CDR1 SGHNT and CDR2 YENEEA come from the germline V gene. This CDR3 has 15 residues. CDR3 DNA sequence: TGTGCCAGCAGCTTAGCCCCGTTAGGGGGAAATGAGCAGTTCTTC. Its translation is CASSLAPLGGNEQFF.

A single count supports this clone. The chain is built from TRBV29-1 and TRBJ1-1; 7 positions agree with TRBD1. The CDR3 totals 13 residues. V trimming: 7 bases; J trimming: 0 bases; junction bases outside the gene matches: 5. Germline loops: CDR1 SQVTM, CDR2 ANQGSEA. Here the CDR3 reads CSGGQGVNTEAFF. The DNA for the CDR3 is TGCAGCGGGGGGCAGGGGGTGAACACTGAAGCTTTCTTT.

The CDR3 bases are TGTGCCAGTAGTATAGGAGGACTAGCGGGAGGACAGGTTGAGCAGTTCTTC. Translation: CASSIGGLAGGQVEQFF. The genes are TRBV19 and TRBJ2-1, with 14 positions matching TRBD2. Trimming at V came to 1 base and at J to 9 bases, leaving 8 bases not matched to a gene. Germline loops: CDR1 LNHDA, CDR2 SQIVND (reference sequence). The length of the CDR3 is 17 residues.

The chain recombines TRBV11-2 with TRBJ2-4, with no clear D. Germline CDR1 is SGHAT and CDR2 is FQNNGV. Trimming stripped 6 bases from V and 9 bases from J, with 15 bases between. The CDR3 spans 13 residues. CDR3 sequence reads: CASSKERGGIQYF. CDR3 bases: TGTGCCAGCAGTAAAGAGCGAGGCGGCATTCAGTACTTC. The full variable domain, with the rest looked up from reference TRBV11-2 and TRBJ2-4, is EAGVAQSPRYKIIEKRQSVAFWCNPISGHATLYWYQQILGQGPKLLIQFQNNGVVDDSQLPKDRFSAERLKGVDSTLKIQPAKLEDSAVYLCASSKERGGIQYFGAGTRLSVL.

This sequence joins TRBV2 and TRBJ2-6; D gene uncertain. The CDR3 sequence is 13 residues long. The germline V gene has CDR1 SNHLY and CDR2 FYNNEI. Deletions cut 2 bases from V and 10 bases from J, with 9 bases between. The CDR3 bases are TGTGCCAGCAGTGAACCCCCCCCGAACGTCCTGACTTTC. As protein: CASSEPPPNVLTF.

This clone came up once. V and J are TRBV5-1 and TRBJ2-7, with TRBD1 identical over 7 bases. The CDR3 spans 15 residues. Germline V gene sequence: CDR1 SGHRS, CDR2 YFSETQ. V dropped 3 bases and J dropped 7; count of bases not matched to a gene: 13. The chain's CDR3 is CASSSQTGSLGEQYF. CDR3 nucleotides: TGCGCCAGCAGCTCCCAGACAGGGTCGTTGGGGGAGCAGTACTTC.

The J gene is TRBJ2-1, the V gene TRBV19, with D possibly matching TRBD1 (6 bases). The CDR3 covers 15 residues. Looked up from germline, CDR1 is LNHDA and CDR2 is SQIVND (reference sequence). Trimming removed 5 bases at V and 4 bases at J, with 15 bases between. The CDR3 loop reads CASSSSEQGYNEQFF. The CDR3 bases are TGTGCCAGTAGTTCCTCCGAGCAGGGGTACAATGAGCAGTTCTTC.

V usage is TRBV4-2 and J usage is TRBJ2-7; D gene unclear. The CDR3 is made up of 13 amino acids. V was cut by 4 bases and J by 5 bases, with 12 bases left in between. Germline values: CDR1 LGHNA, CDR2 YNFKEQ. The CDR3 DNA sequence: TGTGCCAGCAGCCGTCGACTGGCCGACGAGCAGTACTTC. This codes for CASSRRLADEQYF.

The rearrangement links TRBV7-8 to TRBJ2-7; D call uncertain. CDR1 SGHVS and CDR2 FQNEAQ come from the germline V gene. Trimming took 1 base from V and 0 from J, leaving 13 bases between them. The CDR3 contains 16 residues. The CDR3 region has the DNA TGTGCCAGCAGCTTAGGGGTATCGCGGAGCTCCTACGAGCAGTACTTC. It translates to CASSLGVSRSSYEQYF.

The chain links TRBV19 to TRBJ2-7, with 8 bases that match TRBD2. The CDR3 is 14 residues long. CDR1 is LNHDA and CDR2 is SQIVND in the germline V gene (reference sequence). V was pared by 3 bases and J by 3 bases, with 4 bases of the junction left unmatched. The DNA for the CDR3 is TGTGCCAGTAGTATCCAGGCGGGAGGCTACGAGCAGTACTTC. Its translation is CASSIQAGGYEQYF. The variable domain in full, with the rest retrieved from reference TRBV19 and TRBJ2-7, is DGGITQSPKYLFRKEGQNVTLSCEQNLNHDAMYWYRQDPGQGLRLIYYSQIVNDFQKGDIAEGYSVSREKKESFPLTVTSAQKNPTAFYLCASSIQAGGYEQYFGPGTRLTVT.

This clone was counted a single time. The chain links TRBV7-2 to TRBJ2-3, with 15 bases matching TRBD2. CDR3 length: 17 amino acids. With 5 bases clipped from V and 5 bases from J, the junction kept 8 bases outside the gene matches. In germline, CDR1 is SGHTA, CDR2 FQGNSA. CDR3 bases: TGTGCCAGCAGCCCGCGGACTAGCGGGAGGGCCGTAGATACGCAGTATTTT. Its translation is CASSPRTSGRAVDTQYF.

The V and J genes are TRBV6-1 and TRBJ2-1, with 13 bases that match TRBD2. Looked up from germline, CDR1 is MNHNS and CDR2 is SASEGT. CDR3 length: 17 residues. V gave up 1 base and J gave up 8 bases; unmatched junction bases: 8. The CDR3 DNA follows: TGTGCCAGCAGTGAAGTCCACCCACTAGCGGGAGGGTATGAGCAGTTCTTC. Translating gives CASSEVHPLAGGYEQFF.